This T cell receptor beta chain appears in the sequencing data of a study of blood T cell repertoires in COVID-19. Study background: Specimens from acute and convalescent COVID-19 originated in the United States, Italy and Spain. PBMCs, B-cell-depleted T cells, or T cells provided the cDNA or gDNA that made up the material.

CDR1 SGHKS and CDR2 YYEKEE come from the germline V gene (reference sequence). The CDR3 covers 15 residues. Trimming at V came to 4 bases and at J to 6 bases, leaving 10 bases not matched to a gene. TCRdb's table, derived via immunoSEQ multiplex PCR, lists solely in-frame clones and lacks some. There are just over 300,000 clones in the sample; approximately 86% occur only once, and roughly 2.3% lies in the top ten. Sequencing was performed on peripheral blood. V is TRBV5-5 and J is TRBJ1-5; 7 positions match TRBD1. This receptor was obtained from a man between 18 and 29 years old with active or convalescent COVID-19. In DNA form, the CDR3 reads TGTGCCAGCAGCACGTACGACAGGGATCTTCAGCCCCAGCATTTT. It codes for CASSTYDRDLQPQHF.